The clone carrying this T cell receptor beta chain was seen a few times. Expressed TCRB transcripts were sequenced because the entire RNA isolate underwent reverse transcription. Assay: immunoSEQ multiplex PCR; the TCRdb copy retains only in-frame clones and omits some. The profile shows roughly 120,000 clones, under 40% of them singletons. The sample comes from a study of beta chain features in type 1 diabetes. V dropped 4 bases and J dropped 8; count of bases not matched to a gene: 12. CDR1 SGDLS and CDR2 YYNGEE come from the germline V gene. The CDR3 runs 15 residues. Sample: stem cell memory CD4+ T cells from blood. The chain is built from TRBV9 and TRBJ2-1; TRBD1 agrees at 7 bases. This receptor was obtained from a woman younger than 30 in good health. The CDR3, as DNA: TGTGCCAGCAGCCTCCGACAGGGAAGGGTCGATGAGCAGTTCTTC. Its translation: CASSLRQGRVDEQFF.